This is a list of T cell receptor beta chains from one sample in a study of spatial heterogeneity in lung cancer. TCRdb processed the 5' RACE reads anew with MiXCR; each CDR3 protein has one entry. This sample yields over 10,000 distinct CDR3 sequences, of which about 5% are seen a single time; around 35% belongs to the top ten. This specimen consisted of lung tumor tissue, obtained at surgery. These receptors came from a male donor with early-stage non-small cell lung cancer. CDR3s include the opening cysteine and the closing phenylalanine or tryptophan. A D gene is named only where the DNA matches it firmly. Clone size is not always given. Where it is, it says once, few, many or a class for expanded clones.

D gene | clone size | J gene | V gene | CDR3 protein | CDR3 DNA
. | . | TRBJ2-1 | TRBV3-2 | CASSPGLSRYNEQFF | TGTGCCAGCAGCCCGGGACTATCGCGCTACAATGAGCAGTTCTTC
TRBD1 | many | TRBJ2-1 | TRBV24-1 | CATSPGQLYNEQFF | TGTGCCACCAGTCCGGGACAGCTATACAATGAGCAGTTCTTC
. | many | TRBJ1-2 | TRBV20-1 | CSAWTETYTF | TGCAGTGCATGGACAGAAACCTACACCTTC
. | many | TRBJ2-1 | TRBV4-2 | CASSQDLSSYNEQFF | TGTGCCAGCAGCCAAGACTTGAGCTCCTACAATGAGCAGTTCTTC
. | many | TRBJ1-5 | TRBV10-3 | CAISESKGGANQPQHF | TGTGCCATCAGTGAGTCGAAGGGAGGGGCGAATCAGCCCCAGCATTTT
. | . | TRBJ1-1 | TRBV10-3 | CAISPRQANTEAFF | TGTGCCATCTCCCCCCGGCAGGCGAACACTGAAGCTTTCTTT
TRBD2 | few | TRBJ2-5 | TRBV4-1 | CASSKGTSGRLEETQYF | TGCGCCAGCAGCAAAGGGACTAGCGGGAGACTTGAAGAGACCCAGTACTTC
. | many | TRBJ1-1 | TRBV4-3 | CASSQGLGPGTEAFF | TGCGCCAGCAGCCAAGGTTTAGGGCCTGGCACTGAAGCTTTCTTT
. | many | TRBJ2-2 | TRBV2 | CASSGSQGSTGELFF | TGTGCCAGCAGCGGATCACAGGGATCCACCGGGGAGCTGTTTTTT
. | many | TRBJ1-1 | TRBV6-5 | CASSYSRVTEAFF | TGTGCCAGCAGTTACTCGAGAGTCACTGAAGCTTTCTTT
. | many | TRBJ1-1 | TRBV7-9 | CASSSSLGAGTEAFF | TGTGCCAGCAGCTCCTCCCTGGGCGCTGGGACTGAAGCTTTCTTT
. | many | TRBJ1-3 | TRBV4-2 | CASSQDLGGVSGNTIYF | TGTGCCAGCAGCCAAGATCTAGGGGGGGTCTCTGGAAACACCATATATTTT
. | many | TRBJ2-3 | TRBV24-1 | CATSAPGTGTDTQYF | TGTGCCACCAGTGCCCCCGGGACCGGCACAGATACGCAGTATTTT
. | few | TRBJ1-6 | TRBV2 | CASSGDAGFDNSPLHF | TGTGCCAGCTCCGGGGACGCAGGATTTGATAATTCACCCCTCCACTTT
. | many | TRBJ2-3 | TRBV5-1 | CASSLGGGPPILDTDTQYF | TGCGCCAGCAGCTTGGGTGGGGGTCCACCAATTCTGGACACAGATACGCAGTATTTT
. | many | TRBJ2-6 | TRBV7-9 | CASSFTEGANVLTF | TGTGCCAGCAGCTTTACTGAGGGGGCCAACGTCCTGACTTTC
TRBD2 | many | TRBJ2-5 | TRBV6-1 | CASNLAGGGETQYF | TGTGCCAGCAATCTAGCGGGGGGCGGGGAGACCCAGTACTTC
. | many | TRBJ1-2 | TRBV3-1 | CASSQGAPRNYGYTF | TGTGCCAGCAGCCAAGGAGCCCCGAGGAACTATGGCTACACCTTC
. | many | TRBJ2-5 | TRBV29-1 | CSVERQGTKTQYF | TGCAGCGTTGAAAGGCAGGGGACAAAGACCCAGTACTTC
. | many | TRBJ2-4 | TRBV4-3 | CASSPSYDVGVIQYF | TGCGCCAGCAGCCCGTCCTACGATGTGGGAGTCATTCAGTACTTC
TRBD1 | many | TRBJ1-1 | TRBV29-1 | CSVTLGQGFTEAFF | TGCAGCGTCACTCTAGGACAGGGTTTTACTGAAGCTTTCTTT
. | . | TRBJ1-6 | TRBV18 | CASSPVGSPLHF | TGTGCCAGCTCACCGGTCGGTTCACCCCTCCACTTT
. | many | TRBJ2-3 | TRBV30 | CAWSTVTDTQYF | TGTGCCTGGAGTACAGTAACAGATACGCAGTATTTT
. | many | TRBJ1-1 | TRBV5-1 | CASSLMDSNTEAFF | TGCGCCAGCAGCTTGATGGACTCAAACACTGAAGCTTTCTTT
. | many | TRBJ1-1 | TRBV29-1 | CSVAGTPAEAFF | TGCAGCGTAGCCGGGACTCCGGCGGAAGCTTTCTTT
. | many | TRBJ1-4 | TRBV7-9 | CASSLGDLPTNEKLFF | TGTGCCAGCAGCTTGGGGGACCTTCCAACTAATGAAAAACTGTTTTTT
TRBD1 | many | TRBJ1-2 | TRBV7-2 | CASSLEAGGNYGYTF | TGTGCCAGCAGCTTAGAGGCAGGGGGCAACTATGGCTACACCTTC
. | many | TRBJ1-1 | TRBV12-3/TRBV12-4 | CASSLGPMNTEAFF | TGTGCCAGCAGTTTAGGGCCTATGAACACTGAAGCTTTCTTT
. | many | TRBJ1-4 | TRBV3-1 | CASSQGRSGKLFF | TGTGCCAGCAGCCAAGGTCGGTCGGGAAAACTGTTTTTT
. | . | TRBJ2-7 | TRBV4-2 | CASSQDAGVFEQYF | TGTGCCAGCAGCCAAGATGCAGGGGTATTCGAGCAGTACTTC
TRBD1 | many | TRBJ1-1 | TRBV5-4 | CASSIAGTANTEAFF | TGTGCCAGCAGCATCGCCGGGACAGCCAACACTGAAGCTTTCTTT
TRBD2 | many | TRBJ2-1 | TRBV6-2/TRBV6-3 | CASRLAGAPGEQFF | TGTGCCAGCAGGTTAGCGGGAGCCCCAGGAGAGCAGTTCTTC
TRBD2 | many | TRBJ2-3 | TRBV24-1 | CATSDFASGRVPQYF | TGTGCCACCAGTGATTTTGCCAGCGGGAGGGTGCCGCAGTATTTT
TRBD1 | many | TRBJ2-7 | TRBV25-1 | CASSIRTGGTFEQYF | TGTGCCAGCAGTATACGGACAGGGGGGACGTTCGAGCAGTACTTC
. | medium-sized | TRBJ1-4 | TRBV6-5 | CASSYSGAEKLFF | TGTGCCAGCAGTTACTCTGGAGCTGAAAAACTGTTTTTT
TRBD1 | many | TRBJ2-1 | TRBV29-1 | CSVSGQGFDEQFF | TGCAGCGTTTCGGGACAGGGGTTCGATGAGCAGTTCTTC
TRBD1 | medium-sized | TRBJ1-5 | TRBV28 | CATETGEGVRNQPQHF | TGTGCCACGGAAACAGGGGAAGGGGTTCGCAATCAGCCCCAGCATTTT
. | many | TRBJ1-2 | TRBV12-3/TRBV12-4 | CASSPGTGSYTF | TGTGCCAGCAGTCCCGGGACTGGAAGCTACACCTTC
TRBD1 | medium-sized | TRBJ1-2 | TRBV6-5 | CASRGQGVPYGYGYTF | TGTGCCAGCCGCGGACAGGGAGTTCCCTACGGCTATGGCTACACCTTC
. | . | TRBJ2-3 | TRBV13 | CASSSPGGTQYF | TGTGCCAGCAGCTCGCCGGGCGGTACGCAGTATTTT
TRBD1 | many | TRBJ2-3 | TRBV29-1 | CSVDRGRGTDTQYF | TGCAGCGTTGACAGGGGGCGAGGCACAGATACGCAGTATTTT
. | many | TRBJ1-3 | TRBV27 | CASSNSGRASGNTIYF | TGTGCCAGCAGTAACAGCGGACGGGCTTCTGGAAACACCATATATTTT
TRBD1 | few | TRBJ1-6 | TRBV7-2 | CASSPPQGARDNSPLHF | TGTGCCAGCAGCCCACCACAGGGGGCTCGGGATAATTCACCCCTCCACTTT
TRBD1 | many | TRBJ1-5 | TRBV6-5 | CASSSTDRGRGQPQHF | TGTGCCAGCAGTTCTACGGACAGGGGGCGAGGGCAGCCCCAGCATTTT
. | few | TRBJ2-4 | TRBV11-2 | CASSLDRRIQYF | TGTGCCAGCAGCCTAGACAGGCGGATTCAGTACTTC
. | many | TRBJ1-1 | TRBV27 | CASSLLVRGRAEAFF | TGTGCCAGCAGTTTACTTGTCAGGGGTAGGGCTGAAGCTTTCTTT
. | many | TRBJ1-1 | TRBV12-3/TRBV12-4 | CASSLNTPNTEAFF | TGTGCCAGCAGTTTAAACACCCCGAACACTGAAGCTTTCTTT
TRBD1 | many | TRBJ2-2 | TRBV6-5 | CASTQGASLSGELFF | TGTGCCAGCACCCAGGGGGCGTCGCTCTCCGGGGAGCTGTTTTTT
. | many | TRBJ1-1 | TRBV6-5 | CASSPTSGGGEAFF | TGTGCCAGCAGCCCTACCTCAGGAGGTGGGGAAGCTTTCTTT
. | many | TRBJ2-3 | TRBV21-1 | CASSKPDPGQVRGRIHNDTQYF | TGTGCCAGCAGCAAACCAGACCCGGGACAGGTCCGGGGAAGGATACACAATGATACGCAGTATTTT